This T cell receptor beta chain was sequenced for a study of graft-versus-host responses after intestinal transplantation. Points from the study as a whole: GvH clones occurred in recipient marrow; some first appeared in ileum or blood. Early HvG declines after transplant were associated with peak circulating GvH clone levels. Across patients carrying graft-donor T cell macrochimerism, allografts held high graft-versus-host to host-versus-graft clonal ratios.

V was cut by 11 bases and J by 2 bases, with 16 bases left in between. The germline CDR1 and CDR2 sequences are MNHEY and SVGAGI. The CDR3 is made up of 14 amino acids. The data were produced by immunoSEQ multiplex PCR, yet TCRdb's version contains in-frame clones alone and is incomplete. The repertoire holds 98,000 or so clones, about 84% seen once, with about 1.5% in the top ten. Notes on this clone: What it binds is not known.

The specimen was PBMCs, collected 255 days after intestinal transplant. This TCR came from a human patient who received an intestinal transplant, so some T cells may come from the graft donor. This chain links TRBV6-5 with TRBJ1-5; a weak D match, TRBD1 (6 bases). The CDR3 here is CAGSQGDGNQPQHF. As DNA, the CDR3 is TGTGCCGGATCACAGGGCGACGGCAATCAGCCCCAGCATTTT.